This T cell receptor beta chain was recovered during a study of OX40 agonist ivuxolimab in advanced cancers. Across the study: Ivuxolimab, which patients received intravenously every 2 weeks, was dosed at 0.01 to 10 mg/kg. Three individuals attained partial responses, comprising one hepatocellular carcinoma case and two cutaneous melanoma cases.

TCRdb's copy holds only in-frame clones and misses some; the assay was immunoSEQ multiplex PCR. The repertoire holds about 79,000 clones, with 84% as singletons. V trimming: 5 bases; J trimming: 4 bases; junction bases outside the gene matches: 10. The CDR3 is 15 residues long. CDR1 and CDR2 from the germline V gene are SGHVS and FQNEAQ. J is TRBJ2-5 and V is TRBV7-8, with 7 bases identical to TRBD1. This receptor was obtained from an adult with an advanced solid tumor such as melanoma, head and neck, liver or kidney cancer. This material consisted of CD4+ or CD8+ T cells sorted from blood, taken in a trial of the OX40 agonist ivuxolimab. The chain's CDR3 is CASSPILTGRETQYF. CDR3 bases: TGTGCCAGCAGCCCAATTTTGACAGGGCGAGAGACCCAGTACTTC.